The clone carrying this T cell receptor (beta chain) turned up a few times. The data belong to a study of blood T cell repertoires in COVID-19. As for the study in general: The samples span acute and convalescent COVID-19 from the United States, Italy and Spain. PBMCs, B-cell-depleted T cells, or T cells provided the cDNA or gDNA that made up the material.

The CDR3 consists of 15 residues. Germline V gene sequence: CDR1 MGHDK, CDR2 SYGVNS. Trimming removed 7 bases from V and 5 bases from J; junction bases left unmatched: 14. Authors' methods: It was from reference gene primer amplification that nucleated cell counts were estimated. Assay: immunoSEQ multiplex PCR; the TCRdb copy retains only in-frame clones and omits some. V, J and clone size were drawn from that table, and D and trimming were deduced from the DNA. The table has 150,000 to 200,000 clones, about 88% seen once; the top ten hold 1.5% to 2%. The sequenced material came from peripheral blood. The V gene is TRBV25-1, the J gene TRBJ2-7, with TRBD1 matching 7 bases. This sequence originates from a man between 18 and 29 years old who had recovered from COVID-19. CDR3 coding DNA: TGTGCCAGCAAACCCCCGACAGGGTGGATCGACGAGCAGTACTTC. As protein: CASKPPTGWIDEQYF.